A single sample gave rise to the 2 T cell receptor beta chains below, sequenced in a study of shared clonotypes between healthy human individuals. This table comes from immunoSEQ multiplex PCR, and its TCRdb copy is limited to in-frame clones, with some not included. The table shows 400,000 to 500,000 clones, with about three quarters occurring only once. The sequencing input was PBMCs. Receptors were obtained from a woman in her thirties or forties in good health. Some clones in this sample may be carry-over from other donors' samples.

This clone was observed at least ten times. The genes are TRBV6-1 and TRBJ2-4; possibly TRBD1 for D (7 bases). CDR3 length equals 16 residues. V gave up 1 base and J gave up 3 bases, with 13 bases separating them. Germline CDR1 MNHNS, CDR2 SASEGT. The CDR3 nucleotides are TGTGCCAGCAGTGAAGATGGAGGGGGCGGCAAAAACATTCAGTACTTC. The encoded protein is CASSEDGGGGKNIQYF.

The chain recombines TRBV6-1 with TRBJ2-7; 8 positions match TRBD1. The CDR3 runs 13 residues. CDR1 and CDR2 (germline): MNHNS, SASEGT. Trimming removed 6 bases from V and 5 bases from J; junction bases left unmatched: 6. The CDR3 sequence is CASRTGGRNEQYF. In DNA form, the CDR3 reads TGTGCCAGCAGAACAGGGGGAAGGAACGAGCAGTACTTC.